One T cell receptor (beta chain) is described in this entry. The antigen it recognizes is unknown. Per-nucleotide qualities are absent, and no much larger clonotype sits a single base away. Using the deep immunoSEQ assay, multiplex PCR amplified TCR CDR3 regions from genomic DNA. Genomic DNA extracted from each cell subset was distributed evenly over all wells of several immunoSEQ 96-well plates, and each plate served as one replicate. For sorted subsets, approximately 210 ng genomic DNA, equal to tens of thousands of T cell genomes, was loaded into each replicate PCR. The purified libraries were quantified using a Qubit 3.0 fluorometer, sized with a Bioanalyzer 2100, and then quantified again using the KAPA Library Quantification kit. Every immunoSEQ 96-well plate was sequenced on a dedicated single-read 150-cycle Illumina NextSeq 550 flow cell. Per the authors' processing: Because only junctional sequences without quality scores were contained in the immunoSEQ output, filtering matching that applied to full-length reads could not be performed. Sequences were annotated with PyIR, a Python wrapper for IgBLAST v1.9, and V/J genes and CDR3 were assigned using IMGT germline references. Reads were removed for weak V/J assignments (E-value above 1e-6), missing CDR3, stop codons, out-of-frame junctions, or ambiguous translated residues. A V3J clonotype was defined by an identical inferred V gene, J gene, and CDR3 amino acid sequence. Percentage overlap between repertoires was computed as shared unique clonotypes divided by the size of the smaller repertoire. Repertoire richness was assessed with RTK rarefaction, the Chao1 estimator, and Recon v2.1 estimates of unobserved clonotypes. Generation probabilities for all TCRbeta clonotypes obtained by the gDNA method from a few donors were computed using OLGA. The source is immuneACCESS, and TCRdb retained only in-frame sequences with V and J called. Part of the clones is not carried over; for the studies checked, unresolved V genes explain less than half of this, and the remainder is unexplained. That table supplies the V and J calls and clone size; D and trimming were determined from the DNA. The sample contains approximately 1.1 million clones, about 84% of them found a single time. Under 0.6% of the sample is in the top ten clones.

The donors were healthy, HIV-negative adults who had no recently reported acute infections or vaccinations. Every donor was a Caucasian adult residing in Nashville, Tennessee, USA. Magnetic negative selection was used to enrich CD4+ T cells, after which naive cells were positively selected on CD45RA and the negative fraction became the memory subset. Blood was obtained by leukapheresis, after which PBMCs were separated by Ficoll-Histopaque density gradient centrifugation and cryopreserved in liquid nitrogen vapor phase. Purity and quantity of every magnetically sorted T cell population were checked by analytical flow cytometry. Each sorted fraction had its genomic DNA isolated and then quantified by UV absorbance on a Nanodrop 2000c. These data come from a study of shared clonotypes between healthy human individuals (dated by TCRdb to about 2020). In the study overall: The cohort comprised a couple of women and a few men aged 18 to 49 years. For each donor, CD4 naive and CD4 memory were each run on three plates, CD8 naive on two plates, and CD8 memory on one plate. To estimate repertoire size and how much clonotype sharing occurs between individuals, the study deeply sequenced the blood TCR repertoires of about five healthy adults. Libraries were prepared and TCR repertoires were sequenced by different laboratories using diverse techniques, in order to increase sequencing depth and limit assay-specific biases. Between about 0.8 and 9.5 billion PBMCs per donor were obtained by leukapheresis.

The V end loses 7 bases and the J end loses 1 base, and a stretch of 14 bases separates them. Based on the germline V gene, the CDR1 and CDR2 sequences are MDHEN and SYDVKM. From the cysteine through the phenylalanine, the CDR3 covers 15 amino acids. The CDR3 DNA has 45 bases and is translated from base 1. Overall study results and their limits: Sharing across a few donors was observed for about 4.8% of naive CD4, over 3% of naive CD8, 2% to 2.5% of memory CD4, and about 0.4% of memory CD8 clonotypes. Sampling was restricted to blood, and TCR repertoires in tissue are likely to differ from TCR repertoires in blood. The genetic and exposure-history diversity represented was limited by the small number of donors. Estimated clonotype richness was generally larger for naive than for memory subsets. Clonotypes shared by all four sorted-subset donors showed higher generation probabilities than non-shared clonotypes. Based on pairwise subsampling, the degree of clonotype sharing among donors was expected to be affected by sequencing depth. Incomplete sequencing was indicated by rarefaction of sorted-subset datasets, despite the large sequencing depth.

The sequence was obtained from a man younger than 35 in good health. Some clones in this sample may be carry-over from other donors' samples. The V and J genes are TRBV28 and TRBJ1-3; possibly the D gene is TRBD1, per 5 matching bases. Specimen: memory CD4+ T cells from PBMCs. Sample cell subset or site, as interpreted from the label and publication: CD45RA-negative fraction. The DNA sequence follows: TGTGCCAGCACTGCGGGGGGGAGATCTGGAAACACCATATATTTT. This encodes CASTAGGRSGNTIYF.